Below, 24 T cell receptor beta chains from the same sample are listed, as sequenced in a study of blood T cell repertoires in COVID-19. The method was immunoSEQ multiplex PCR; TCRdb's version includes in-frame clones alone and lacks a portion of them. This sample has around 130,000 clones; under 85% occur once, and the top ten carry about 18%. Material: PBMCs or T cells enriched from blood (not recorded which). The receptors were sampled from a man younger than 45 who had recovered from COVID-19.

V usage is TRBV11-2 and J usage is TRBJ2-3; weak D call: TRBD1 (5 bases). CDR3 length: 16 residues. In germline, CDR1 is SGHAT, CDR2 FQNNGV. Trimming shortened V by 5 bases and J by 5 bases, and 20 bases separated the two germline ends. CDR3 sequence: CASSLDRSSFRDTQYF. Here the CDR3 DNA reads TGTGCCAGCAGCCTCGACAGATCTTCTTTTAGAGATACGCAGTATTTT.

This chain links TRBV27 with TRBJ2-1; D possibly corresponds to TRBD2 (5 bases). The ends were cut back, 8 bases at V and 0 bases at J, with 14 bases in the middle. Germline values: CDR1 MNHEY, CDR2 SMNVEV (reference sequence). The CDR3 loop spans 15 amino acids. The CDR3 nucleotides read TGTGCCAGCGGAGAGCGGTTAAGCTCCTACAATGAGCAGTTCTTC. This gives the protein CASGERLSSYNEQFF.

The V gene is TRBV7-2, the J gene TRBJ2-7; TRBD2 might be the D (6 bases). Per the germline V gene, CDR1 is SGHTA and CDR2 is FQGNSA. There are 14 residues in the CDR3. The germline V and J ends were trimmed by 5 bases and 3 bases, with 14 bases remaining between them. CDR3 residues: CASSPARELYEQYF. The CDR3 bases are TGTGCCAGCAGCCCGGCGCGGGAACTCTACGAGCAGTACTTC. Full variable domain (remainder filled in from reference TRBV7-2 and TRBJ2-7): GAGVSQSPSNKVTEKGKDVELRCDPISGHTALYWYRQSLGQGLEFLIYFQGNSAPDKSGLPSDRFSAERTGGSVSTLTIQRTQQEDSAVYLCASSPARELYEQYFGPGTRLTVT.

The rearrangement uses TRBV7-9 and TRBJ2-3; maybe TRBD1 (6 bases). Deletions cut 2 bases from V and 0 bases from J, with 12 bases between. This CDR3 has 16 residues. CDR1 and CDR2 (germline): SEHNR, FQNEAQ (reference sequence). CDR3 protein: CASSLFRDISTDTQYF. The CDR3 DNA is TGTGCCAGCAGCTTATTCAGGGACATAAGCACAGATACGCAGTATTTT. Full variable domain (missing parts from reference TRBV7-9 and TRBJ2-3): DTGVSQNPRHKITKRGQNVTFRCDPISEHNRLYWYRQTLGQGPEFLTYFQNEAQLEKSRLLSDRFSAERPKGSFSTLEIQRTEQGDSAMYLCASSLFRDISTDTQYFGPGTRLTVL.

This chain joins TRBV12-3 or TRBV12-4 and TRBJ2-7, with a weak D call TRBD2 (5 bases). The CDR3 is 12 amino acids. Trimming removed 6 bases at V and 0 bases at J, with 6 bases between. CDR3 sequence: CASRAGSYEQYF. The CDR3 DNA sequence: TGTGCCAGCAGGGCGGGCTCCTACGAGCAGTACTTC.

The gene calls are TRBV5-1 and TRBJ1-2; 9 bases match TRBD1. Germline trimming cut 1 base from V and 8 bases from J; bases unmatched to any gene: 3. The length of the CDR3 is 13 residues. Germline CDR1 reads SGHRS; CDR2 reads YFSETQ. For the CDR3, the DNA is TGCGCCAGCAGCTTGACAGGGGGCCAGGGCTACACCTTC. Its protein is CASSLTGGQGYTF.

The chain uses TRBV27 and TRBJ1-5, with D possibly TRBD1 on 5 matching bases. The V gene's germline CDR1 is MNHEY and CDR2 SMNVEV (reference sequence). Deletions cut 6 bases from V and 3 bases from J, with 12 bases between. This CDR3 region has 14 residues. CDR3 bases: TGTGCCAGCAGGCCAGGACACCTCAATCAGCCCCAGCATTTT. Its protein product is CASRPGHLNQPQHF.

DNA for the CDR3: TGCGCCAGCAGCCTGGTAGGACTAGCCAATGAGGCCCAGTACTTC. Its translation is CASSLVGLANEAQYF. The chain recombines TRBV4-1 with TRBJ2-5; 8 nucleotides agree with TRBD2. After removal of 4 bases from V and 9 bases from J, the junction contained 13 bases not matched to a gene. Germline CDR1 MGHRA, CDR2 YSYEKL. The CDR3 is 15 amino acids.

The CDR3 sequence is CASSFTQGTEAFF. DNA for the CDR3: TGTGCCAGCAGCTTTACGCAGGGGACTGAAGCTTTCTTT. This sequence joins TRBV7-9 and TRBJ1-1; TRBD1 might be the D (6 bases). Trimming shortened V by 3 bases and J by 5 bases, and 10 bases separated the two germline ends. Germline CDR1 and CDR2: SEHNR and FQNEAQ (reference sequence). The CDR3 consists of 13 residues.

This clone was seen just once. The chain combines TRBV7-9 with TRBJ2-1, with TRBD2 matching 7 bases. Trimming took 1 base from V and 2 from J; bases not matched to a gene: 5. Per germline, CDR1 SEHNR and CDR2 FQNEAQ (reference sequence). The CDR3 sequence is 16 residues long. CDR3 in DNA: TGTGCCAGCAGCTTAGGCGGGAGAAGGACCTACAATGAGCAGTTCTTC. It codes for CASSLGGRRTYNEQFF.

The genes are TRBV11-3 and TRBJ2-3, with 7 bases lining up with TRBD2. V lost 1 base to trimming and J lost 11 bases; unmatched junction nucleotides: 12. The CDR3 spans 15 residues. Per the germline V gene, CDR1 is SGHNT and CDR2 is YENEEA. The CDR3 sequence: CASSLGGGSNGRQYF. CDR3 bases: TGTGCCAGCAGCTTAGGCGGGGGTTCGAACGGGAGGCAGTATTTT.

The genes are TRBV5-1 and TRBJ2-3; possible D gene TRBD1, 5 bases. V lost 0 bases, J lost 3 bases, and 23 bases lay in between. The germline V gene has CDR1 SGHRS and CDR2 YFSETQ. The CDR3 totals 19 residues. CDR3 loop: CASSLAPGRQGLMTDTQYF. The CDR3 DNA is TGCGCCAGCAGCTTGGCGCCCGGGCGCCAGGGTTTGATGACAGATACGCAGTATTTT.

CDR3 nucleotide sequence: TGTGCCAGCAGCACACGAGGGGGGGGAGAGACCCAGTACTTC. Residues: CASSTRGGGETQYF. The chain recombines TRBV3-1 (or the pseudogene TRBV3-2) with TRBJ2-5; maybe TRBD2 (7 bases). The CDR3 is made up of 14 amino acids. Germline CDR1 reads LGHDT; CDR2 reads YNNKEL (reference sequence). V was pared by 5 bases and J by 4 bases, with 14 bases between.

The gene calls are TRBV5-1 and TRBJ2-5; D call uncertain. The CDR3 totals 13 residues. Deletions cut 5 bases from V and 3 bases from J, with 11 bases between. Germline V gene sequence: CDR1 SGHRS, CDR2 YFSETQ. CDR3 residues: CASSWNAEETQYF. CDR3 nucleotides: TGCGCCAGCAGTTGGAATGCGGAAGAGACCCAGTACTTC. Based on the CDR3 plus reference TRBV5-1 and TRBJ2-5, the full variable domain is KAGVTQTPRYLIKTRGQQVTLSCSPISGHRSVSWYQQTPGQGLQFLFEYFSETQRNKGNFPGRFSGRQFSNSRSEMNVSTLELGDSALYLCASSWNAEETQYFGPGTRLLVL.

The genes are TRBV5-1 and TRBJ2-1; 7 bases line up with TRBD1. Germline CDR1 SGHRS, CDR2 YFSETQ. This CDR3 contains 15 residues. Germline trimming cut 2 bases from V and 3 bases from J; bases unmatched to any gene: 5. The CDR3 sequence is CASSFWDRDYNEQFF. CDR3 sequence (DNA): TGCGCCAGCAGCTTTTGGGACAGAGACTACAATGAGCAGTTCTTC.

The V and J genes are TRBV2 and TRBJ2-1; TRBD2 matches at 10 bases. The CDR3 has 12 residues. From germline, CDR1 is SNHLY and CDR2 FYNNEI. Trimming removed 11 bases from V and 6 bases from J; junction bases left unmatched: 4. The CDR3 DNA sequence: TGTGCCGGGGGACTAGCGCCCAATGAGCAGTTCTTC. Translated, it gives CAGGLAPNEQFF.

The chain uses TRBV3-1 (or the pseudogene TRBV3-2) and TRBJ1-4, with D unclear. Trimming left V 0 bases short and J 8 bases short, with 13 bases between. Germline V gives CDR1 LGHDT, CDR2 YNNKEL (reference sequence). The CDR3 spans 15 residues. CDR3 DNA sequence: TGTGCCAGCAGCCAAGACCATCTAGGTGTGGAAAAACTGTTTTTT. This sequence encodes CASSQDHLGVEKLFF.

A single count supports this clone. CDR3 loop: CASSLGLAGVSNEQFF. CDR3 in DNA: TGTGCCAGCAGCCTGGGACTAGCGGGAGTTTCGAATGAGCAGTTCTTC. The gene calls are TRBV5-6 and TRBJ2-1; TRBD2 agrees at 14 bases. The V and J ends lost 4 bases and 7 bases, in that order; junction bases with no gene match: 7. Per germline, CDR1 SGHDT and CDR2 YYEEEE. The CDR3 runs 16 residues.

The CDR3 sequence: CASSRAGTEAFF. The CDR3 DNA follows: TGTGCCAGCTCCCGGGCGGGTACTGAAGCTTTCTTT. This chain uses TRBV7-8 with TRBJ1-1, with D hard to call. The CDR3 has 12 amino acids. Trimming pared 8 bases from V and 5 bases from J, leaving 12 bases between. CDR1 and CDR2 (germline): SGHVS, FQNEAQ.

The chain recombines TRBV6-5 with TRBJ1-2; 9 bases line up with TRBD1. Germline assignment: CDR1 MNHEY and CDR2 SVGAGI. Germline trimming cut 0 bases from V and 4 bases from J; bases unmatched to any gene: 3. CDR3 length: 15 amino acids. The CDR3 DNA follows: TGTGCCAGCAGTTACTCGGGACAGGGAGGCTATGGCTACACCTTC. Encoded protein: CASSYSGQGGYGYTF.

The chain links TRBV10-3 to TRBJ1-1; TRBD1 matches 9 bases. In germline, CDR1 is ENHRY, CDR2 SYGVKD. V gave up 11 bases and J gave up 4 bases; unmatched junction bases: 5. This CDR3 is 12 amino acids long. As DNA, the CDR3 is TGTGCCGTTGGGACAGGGAGCACTGAAGCTTTCTTT. This encodes CAVGTGSTEAFF.

In nucleotides, the CDR3 is TGTGCCAGCGGCTCGGACATCTTAGGGGACATTCAGTACTTC. Translated: CASGSDILGDIQYF. The chain has TRBV7-2 and TRBJ2-4, with a tentative D call TRBD1 (5 bases). CDR3 length: 14 amino acids. The germline V gene has CDR1 SGHTA and CDR2 FQGNSA. V gave up 8 bases and J gave up 8 bases, with 19 bases separating them.

The CDR3 bases are TGTGCCAGCTCACCAGGCAGGACACTCTACGAGCAGTACTTC. As protein: CASSPGRTLYEQYF. The chain employs TRBV18 and TRBJ2-7; perhaps TRBD1 as D (5 bases). The CDR3 consists of 14 residues. The V end was cut by 2 bases, the J end by 3 bases, with 11 bases between. Germline V CDR1 and CDR2: KGHSH, LQKENI. Full variable domain (missing parts from reference TRBV18 and TRBJ2-7): NAGVMQNPRHLVRRRGQEARLRCSPMKGHSHVYWYRQLPEEGLKFMVYLQKENIIDESGMPKERFSAEFPKEGPSILRIQQVVRGDSAAYFCASSPGRTLYEQYFGPGTRLTVT.

CDR3 sequence (DNA): TGTGCCAGTAGTATGGGTCTGGCGGGAGGCGCAGATACGCAGTATTTT. The encoded protein is CASSMGLAGGADTQYF. The chain carries TRBV19 and TRBJ2-3; TRBD2 aligns across 8 bases. Germline CDR1 is LNHDA and CDR2 is SQIVND (reference sequence). The CDR3 extends over 16 amino acids. Losses at the gene ends were 3 bases for V and 4 bases for J; bases not matched to a gene: 9.